This T cell receptor beta chain was documented in a study of response to subunit inactivated influenza vaccine. MiXCR, applied by TCRdb to the RT-PCR reads, yields one record per CDR3 protein. The repertoire holds just under 550,000 distinct CDR3 sequences, with roughly a quarter as singletons. This CDR3 is 14 amino acids long. Trimming stripped 6 bases from V and 1 base from J, with 9 bases between. These data were likewise used in another study, on T cells expressing NK-cell markers. That publication notes: Beta-chain TCR cDNA was generated via 5'RACE template switching with UMIs. Of the CD8+ T cell pool in over 5 donors, roughly 1.0-7.0% was accounted for by dominant NKG2C+ clonotypes.

The sequence was obtained from a man aged 45-65 years who received an inactivated influenza vaccine. The chain is built from TRBV12-3 or TRBV12-4 and TRBJ2-2; tentatively, D is TRBD2 (6 bases). The material was CD4+ T cells sorted from PBMCs, obtained about 11 days after vaccination. The CDR3 sequence is CASRFGGNTGELFF. The CDR3 coding sequence is TGTGCCAGCAGATTCGGGGGGAACACCGGGGAGCTGTTTTTT.